This is a list of T cell receptor beta chains from one sample in a study of shared clonotypes between healthy human individuals. Using immunoSEQ multiplex PCR, the repertoire was profiled, and TCRdb retains in-frame clones only, with some absent. The sample lists 2 million to 3 million clones; approximately 93% were seen once. The sequenced sample consisted of naive CD4+ T cells from PBMCs. These receptors came from a man younger than 35 in good health. Some clones in this sample may be carry-over from other donors' samples. CDR3s include the opening cysteine and the closing phenylalanine or tryptophan. A D gene is named only where the DNA matches it firmly. A row's size may be missing; if present it is once, few, many or a size class.

D: TRBD2
size: -
J: TRBJ2-7
V: TRBV6-5
DNA: TGTGCCAGCAGTTTTCAGCGGGGCTCCTACGAGCAGTACTTC
CDR3: CASSFQRGSYEQYF

D: -
size: -
J: TRBJ1-1
V: TRBV5-4
DNA: TGTGCCAGCAGCTTGGCCAAGTCGACGCTTATTTCGAGGGCTTTCTTT
CDR3: CASSLAKSTLISRAFF

D: -
size: -
J: TRBJ2-3
V: TRBV29-1
DNA: TGCAGCGCCGAACTGGGGGCAGATACGCAGTATTTT
CDR3: CSAELGADTQYF

D: -
size: -
J: TRBJ2-4
V: TRBV27
DNA: TGTGCCAGCAGTTTAAGGGGCGGGGTAGGCATTCAGTACTTC
CDR3: CASSLRGGVGIQYF

D: -
size: -
J: TRBJ1-1
V: TRBV5-6
DNA: TGTGCCAGCAGCTTCCTGGACACTGAAGCTTTCTTT
CDR3: CASSFLDTEAFF

D: TRBD2
size: -
J: TRBJ2-3
V: TRBV29-1
DNA: TGCAGCGTCATTCGCGGGAGCTCGGCAGATACGCAGTATTTT
CDR3: CSVIRGSSADTQYF

D: -
size: -
J: TRBJ2-2
V: TRBV2
DNA: TGTGCCAGCACCACACAGGACACCGGGGAGCTGTTTTTT
CDR3: CASTTQDTGELFF

D: TRBD2
size: -
J: TRBJ2-1
V: TRBV6-4
DNA: TGTGCCAGCAGGCCGGGACTAGCGGGGCGGGATGAGCAGTTCTTC
CDR3: CASRPGLAGRDEQFF

D: -
size: -
J: TRBJ2-4
V: TRBV6-6
DNA: TGTGCCAGCAGCCCCGTGGGGGCTCTAGCCAAAAACATTCAGTACTTC
CDR3: CASSPVGALAKNIQYF

D: TRBD1
size: -
J: TRBJ2-5
V: TRBV11-3
DNA: TGTGCCAGCAGCCTACAGGGGGCAGAGACCCAGTACTTC
CDR3: CASSLQGAETQYF

D: -
size: -
J: TRBJ2-1
V: TRBV18
DNA: TGTGCCAGCTCACCAGGGGGGTCGGGCAATGAGCAGTTCTTC
CDR3: CASSPGGSGNEQFF

D: TRBD1
size: -
J: TRBJ2-2
V: TRBV6-4
DNA: TGTGCCAGCAGCGCCCGACAGGGTCAGGGCACCGGGGAGCTGTTTTTT
CDR3: CASSARQGQGTGELFF

D: -
size: -
J: TRBJ1-5
V: TRBV6-6
DNA: TGTGCCAGCAGTCTTCCGGACACCCTGTCTCAGCCCCAGCATTTT
CDR3: CASSLPDTLSQPQHF

D: -
size: -
J: TRBJ2-1
V: TRBV19
DNA: TGTGCCAGTAGTCCTCCAACGGCGGGCAATGAGCAGTTCTTC
CDR3: CASSPPTAGNEQFF

D: TRBD2
size: once
J: TRBJ2-7
V: TRBV18
DNA: TGTGCCAGCTCACCAGCTAGCGGCTCCTACGAGCAGTACTTC
CDR3: CASSPASGSYEQYF

D: TRBD1
size: -
J: TRBJ2-7
V: TRBV6-5
DNA: TGTGCCAGCAGTTACGTCTCGACAGGGGGTTACTACGAGCAGTACTTC
CDR3: CASSYVSTGGYYEQYF

D: TRBD2
size: once
J: TRBJ2-3
V: TRBV5-1
DNA: TGCGCCAGCAGCTTGGCTAGCGGAGTAGATACGCAGTATTTT
CDR3: CASSLASGVDTQYF

D: -
size: -
J: TRBJ2-7
V: TRBV18
DNA: TGTGCCAGCTCACCAAACAGACTGAACTACGAGCAGTACTTC
CDR3: CASSPNRLNYEQYF

D: TRBD1
size: -
J: TRBJ2-1
V: TRBV11-2
DNA: TGTGCCAGCAGCCCCTGGCGGGACAGGGTCTCCAATGAGCAGTTCTTC
CDR3: CASSPWRDRVSNEQFF

D: TRBD2
size: once
J: TRBJ2-3
V: TRBV10-3
DNA: TGTGCCATCAGTGGTGGGACTAGTCCGACCCGCACAGATACGCAGTATTTT
CDR3: CAISGGTSPTRTDTQYF

D: -
size: -
J: TRBJ2-4
V: TRBV28
DNA: TGTGCCAGCAGCTCCGACAGCCTACTAGCCAAAAACATTCAGTACTTC
CDR3: CASSSDSLLAKNIQYF

D: -
size: -
J: TRBJ1-2
V: TRBV2
DNA: TGTGCCAGCAGTCAGGACAGTCTTAACTATGGCTACACCTTC
CDR3: CASSQDSLNYGYTF

D: -
size: -
J: TRBJ2-6
V: TRBV11-2
DNA: TGTGCCAGCACCCAGAGAAGGGACGTTTCATACTCTGGGGCCAACGTCCTGACTTTC
CDR3: CASTQRRDVSYSGANVLTF

D: TRBD1
size: -
J: TRBJ2-7
V: TRBV2
DNA: TGTGCCAGCCAGCCCGGACAGGGGGCTTACGAGCAGTACTTC
CDR3: CASQPGQGAYEQYF

D: -
size: -
J: TRBJ2-5
V: TRBV14
DNA: TGTGCCAGCAGCCTGCAACAAGAGACCCAGTACTTC
CDR3: CASSLQQETQYF

D: TRBD2
size: -
J: TRBJ2-7
V: TRBV5-6
DNA: TGTGCCAGCAGCGTACTAGCGGGAGGGGATTACGAGCAGTACTTC
CDR3: CASSVLAGGDYEQYF

D: -
size: -
J: TRBJ2-1
V: TRBV7-9
DNA: TGTGCCAGCAGCTTATTTGTAGGTGATGGGCAGTTCTTC
CDR3: CASSLFVGDGQFF

D: TRBD2
size: -
J: TRBJ2-3
V: TRBV7-9
DNA: TGTGCCAGCAGCCTAGCGGGTCTTTCCCCTAGCACAGATACGCAGTATTTT
CDR3: CASSLAGLSPSTDTQYF

D: TRBD1
size: -
J: TRBJ1-2
V: TRBV19
DNA: TGTGCCAGCACTGACGCATACAGGGGACACTATGGCTACACCTTC
CDR3: CASTDAYRGHYGYTF

D: -
size: -
J: TRBJ2-5
V: TRBV7-2
DNA: TGTGCCAGCAGCTTAGGACTAGGAGGTTTCCAAGAGACCCAGTACTTC
CDR3: CASSLGLGGFQETQYF

D: TRBD1
size: -
J: TRBJ2-1
V: TRBV7-9
DNA: TGTGCCAGCAGCTCCCGGGACAGTTACAATGAGCAGTTCTTC
CDR3: CASSSRDSYNEQFF

D: -
size: -
J: TRBJ1-3
V: TRBV10-1
DNA: TGCGCCACGTCGAGGGGCTCTGGAAACACCATATATTTT
CDR3: CATSRGSGNTIYF

D: TRBD1
size: -
J: TRBJ1-1
V: TRBV19
DNA: TGTGCCAGTAGTATAAGACAGGGGGCAGCTGAAGCTTTCTTT
CDR3: CASSIRQGAAEAFF

D: -
size: -
J: TRBJ2-3
V: TRBV5-1
DNA: TGCGCCAGCAGCTTGGTGGGCTACGACACAGATACGCAGTATTTT
CDR3: CASSLVGYDTDTQYF

D: -
size: -
J: TRBJ1-6
V: TRBV27
DNA: TGTGCCAGCAGCTACCACGGAGGGGCAACGGATTCACCCCTCCACTTT
CDR3: CASSYHGGATDSPLHF

D: -
size: -
J: TRBJ2-6
V: TRBV28
DNA: TGTGCCAGCAGTTTGGGAGGGGGAGGAGGGGCCAACGTCCTGACTTTC
CDR3: CASSLGGGGGANVLTF